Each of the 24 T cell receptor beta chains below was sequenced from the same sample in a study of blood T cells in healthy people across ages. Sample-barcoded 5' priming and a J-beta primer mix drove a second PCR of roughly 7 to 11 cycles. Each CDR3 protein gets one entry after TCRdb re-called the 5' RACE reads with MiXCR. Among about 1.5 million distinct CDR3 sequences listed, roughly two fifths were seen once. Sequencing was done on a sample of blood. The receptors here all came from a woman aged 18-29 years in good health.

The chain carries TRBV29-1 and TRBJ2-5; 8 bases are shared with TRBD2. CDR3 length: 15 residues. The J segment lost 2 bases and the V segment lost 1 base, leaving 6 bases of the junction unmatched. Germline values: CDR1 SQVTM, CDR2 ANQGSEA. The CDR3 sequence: CSVEGTSRMQETQYF. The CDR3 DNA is TGCAGCGTTGAAGGGACTAGCAGAATGCAAGAGACCCAGTACTTC.

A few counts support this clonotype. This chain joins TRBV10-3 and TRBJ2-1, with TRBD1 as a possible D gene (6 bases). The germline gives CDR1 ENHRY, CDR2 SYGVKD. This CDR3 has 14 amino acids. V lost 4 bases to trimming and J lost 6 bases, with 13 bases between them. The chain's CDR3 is CAISGGQQINEQFF. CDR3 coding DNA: TGTGCCATCAGTGGCGGACAGCAAATCAATGAGCAGTTCTTC.

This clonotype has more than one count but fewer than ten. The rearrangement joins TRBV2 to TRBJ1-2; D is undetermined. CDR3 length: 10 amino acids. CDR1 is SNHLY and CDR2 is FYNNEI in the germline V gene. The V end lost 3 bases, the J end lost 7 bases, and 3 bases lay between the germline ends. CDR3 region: CASSEGGYTF. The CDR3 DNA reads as TGTGCCAGCAGTGAGGGTGGCTACACCTTC. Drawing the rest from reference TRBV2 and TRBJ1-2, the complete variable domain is EPEVTQTPSHQVTQMGQEVILRCVPISNHLYFYWYRQILGQKVEFLVSFYNNEISEKSEIFDDQFSVERPDGSNFTLKIRSTKLEDSAMYFCASSEGGYTFGSGTRLTVV.

The CDR3, as DNA: TGTGCCAGCAGTTCCCGCGCCCTCGGGTTAGGTGAGCAGTTCTTC. Encoded protein: CASSSRALGLGEQFF. The chain is built from TRBV28 and TRBJ2-1; D not resolved. CDR1 is MDHEN, CDR2 SYDVKM, per germline. V was cut by 4 bases and J by 9 bases, with 19 bases left in between. CDR3 length equals 15 residues.

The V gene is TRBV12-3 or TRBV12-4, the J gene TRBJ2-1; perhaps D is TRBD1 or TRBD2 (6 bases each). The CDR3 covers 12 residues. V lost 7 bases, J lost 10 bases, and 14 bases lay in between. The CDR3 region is CASTLGGQEQFF. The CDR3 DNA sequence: TGTGCCAGCACCTTGGGGGGCCAGGAGCAGTTCTTC.

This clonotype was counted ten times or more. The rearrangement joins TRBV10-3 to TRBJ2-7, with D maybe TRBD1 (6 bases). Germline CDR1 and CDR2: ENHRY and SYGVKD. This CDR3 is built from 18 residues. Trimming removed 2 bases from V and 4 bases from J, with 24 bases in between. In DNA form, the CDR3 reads TGTGCCATCAGTGAGGGCAAAGGATGGGGGCAGGGGAAGTACGAGCAGTACTTC. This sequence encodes CAISEGKGWGQGKYEQYF.

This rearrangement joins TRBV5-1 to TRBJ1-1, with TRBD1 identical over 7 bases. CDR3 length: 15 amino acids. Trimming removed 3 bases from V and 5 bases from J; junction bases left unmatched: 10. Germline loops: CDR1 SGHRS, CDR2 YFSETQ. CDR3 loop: CASSYTGQWGTEAFF. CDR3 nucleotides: TGCGCCAGCAGCTATACGGGACAGTGGGGGACTGAAGCTTTCTTT.

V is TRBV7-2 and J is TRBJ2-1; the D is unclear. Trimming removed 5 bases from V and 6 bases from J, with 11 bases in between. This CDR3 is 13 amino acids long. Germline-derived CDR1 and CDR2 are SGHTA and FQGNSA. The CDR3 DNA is TGTGCCAGCAGCCCTTTCTTATCCAATGAGCAGTTCTTC. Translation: CASSPFLSNEQFF.

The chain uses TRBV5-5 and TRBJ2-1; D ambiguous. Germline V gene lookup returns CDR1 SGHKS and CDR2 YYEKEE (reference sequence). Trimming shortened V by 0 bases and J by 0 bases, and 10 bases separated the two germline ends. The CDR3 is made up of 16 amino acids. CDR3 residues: CASSLAGSRSYNEQFF. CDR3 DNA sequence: TGTGCCAGCAGCTTGGCCGGCAGCCGCTCCTACAATGAGCAGTTCTTC.

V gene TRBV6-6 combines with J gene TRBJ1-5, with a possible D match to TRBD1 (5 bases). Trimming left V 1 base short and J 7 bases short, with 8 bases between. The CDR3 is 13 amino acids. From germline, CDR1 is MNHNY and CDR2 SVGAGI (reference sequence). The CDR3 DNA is TGTGCCAGCAGTTACTTCTCAGGGCAGCCCCAGCATTTT. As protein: CASSYFSGQPQHF.

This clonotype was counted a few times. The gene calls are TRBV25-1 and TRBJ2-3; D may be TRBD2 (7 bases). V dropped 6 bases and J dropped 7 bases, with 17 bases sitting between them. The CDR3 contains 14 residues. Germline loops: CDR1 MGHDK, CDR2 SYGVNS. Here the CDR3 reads CASRGLGGRNTQYF. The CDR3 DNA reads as TGTGCCAGCAGGGGACTGGGGGGGCGGAATACGCAGTATTTT.

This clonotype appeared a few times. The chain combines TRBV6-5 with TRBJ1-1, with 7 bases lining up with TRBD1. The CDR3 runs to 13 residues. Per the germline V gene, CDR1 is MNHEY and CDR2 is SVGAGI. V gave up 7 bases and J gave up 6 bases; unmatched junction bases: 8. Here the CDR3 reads CASTVQGTAEAFF. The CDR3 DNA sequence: TGTGCCAGCACGGTACAGGGGACCGCTGAAGCTTTCTTT.

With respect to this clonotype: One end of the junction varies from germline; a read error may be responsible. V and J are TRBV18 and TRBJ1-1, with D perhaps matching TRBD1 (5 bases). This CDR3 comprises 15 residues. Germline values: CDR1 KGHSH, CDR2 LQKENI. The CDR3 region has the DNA TGTGTCAGCTCACCAGTGAGGGGATCCAACACTGAAGCTTTCTTT. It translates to CVSSPVRGSNTEAFF.

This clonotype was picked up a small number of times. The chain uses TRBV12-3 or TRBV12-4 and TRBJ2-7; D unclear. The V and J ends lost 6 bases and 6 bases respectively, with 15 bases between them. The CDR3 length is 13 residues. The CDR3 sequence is CASRYGPSLEQYF. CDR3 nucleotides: TGTGCCAGCAGGTACGGGCCCTCTCTCGAGCAGTACTTC.

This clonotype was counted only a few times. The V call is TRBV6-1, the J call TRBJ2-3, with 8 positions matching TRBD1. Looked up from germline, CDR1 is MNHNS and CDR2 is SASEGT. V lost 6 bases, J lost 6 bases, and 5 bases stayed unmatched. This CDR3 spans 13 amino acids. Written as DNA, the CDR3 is TGTGCCAGCAGACGACAGGGGATGGATACGCAGTATTTT. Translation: CASRRQGMDTQYF.

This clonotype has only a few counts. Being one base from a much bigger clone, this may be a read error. The CDR3 nucleotides are TGTGCCAGCAGCTTTAGCGGGAACACAGATACGCAGTATTTT. This codes for CASSFSGNTDTQYF. The rearrangement links TRBV7-2 to TRBJ2-3; 8 nucleotides line up with TRBD2. The CDR3 extends over 14 amino acids. J gave up 2 bases and V 3 bases, and 1 base lay outside the gene matches. Per germline, CDR1 SGHTA and CDR2 FQGNSA.

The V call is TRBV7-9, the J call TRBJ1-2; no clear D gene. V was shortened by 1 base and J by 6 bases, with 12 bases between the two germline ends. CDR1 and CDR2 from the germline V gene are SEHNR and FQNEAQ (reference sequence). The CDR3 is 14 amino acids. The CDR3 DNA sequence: TGTGCCAGCAGCTTAGACGCAGATAAGAATGGCTACACCTTC. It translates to CASSLDADKNGYTF.

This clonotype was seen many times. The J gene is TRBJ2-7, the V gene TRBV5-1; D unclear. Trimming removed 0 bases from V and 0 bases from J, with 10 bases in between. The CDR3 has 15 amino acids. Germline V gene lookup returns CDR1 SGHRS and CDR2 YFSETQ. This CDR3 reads CASSLDGRSSYEQYF. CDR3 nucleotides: TGCGCCAGCAGCTTGGACGGCCGATCCTCCTACGAGCAGTACTTC.

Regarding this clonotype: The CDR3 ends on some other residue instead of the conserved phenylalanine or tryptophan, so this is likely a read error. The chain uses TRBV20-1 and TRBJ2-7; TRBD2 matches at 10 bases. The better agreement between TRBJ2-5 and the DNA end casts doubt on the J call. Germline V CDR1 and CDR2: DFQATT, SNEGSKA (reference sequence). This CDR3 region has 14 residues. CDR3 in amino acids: CSARPLAGVETQYL. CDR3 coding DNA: TGCAGTGCTAGACCTCTAGCGGGAGTGGAGACCCAGTACTTG.

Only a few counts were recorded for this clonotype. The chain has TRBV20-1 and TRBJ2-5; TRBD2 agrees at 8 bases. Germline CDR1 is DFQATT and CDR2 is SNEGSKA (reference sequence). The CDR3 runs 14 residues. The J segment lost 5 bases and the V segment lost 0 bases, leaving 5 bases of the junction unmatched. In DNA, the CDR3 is TGCAGTGCTAGAGATGTAGCGGGAAGGGAGACCCAGTACTTC. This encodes CSARDVAGRETQYF.

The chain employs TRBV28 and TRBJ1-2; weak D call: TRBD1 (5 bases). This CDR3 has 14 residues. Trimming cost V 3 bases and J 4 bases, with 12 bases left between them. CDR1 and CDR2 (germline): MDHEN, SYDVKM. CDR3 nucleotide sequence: TGTGCCAGCAGTTTGGACTGGGGCTTCTATGGCTACACCTTC. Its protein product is CASSLDWGFYGYTF.

The CDR3 protein is CASSPASVWRGSYEQYF. The CDR3 region has the DNA TGTGCCAGCAGCCCGGCTAGTGTTTGGAGGGGATCCTACGAGCAGTACTTC. V is TRBV3-1 and J is TRBJ2-7; a possible D gene is TRBD2 (6 bases). Germline lookup yields CDR1 LGHDT and CDR2 YNNKEL (reference sequence). The CDR3 loop spans 17 amino acids. The V end was cut by 4 bases, the J end by 1 base, with 20 bases between.

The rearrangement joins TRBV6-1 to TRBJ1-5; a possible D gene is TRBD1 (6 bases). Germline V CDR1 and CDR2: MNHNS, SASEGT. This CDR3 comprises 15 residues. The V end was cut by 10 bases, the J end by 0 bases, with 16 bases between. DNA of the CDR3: TGTGCCACCCTGCCGGGGACAAATAGCAATCAGCCCCAGCATTTT. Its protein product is CATLPGTNSNQPQHF.

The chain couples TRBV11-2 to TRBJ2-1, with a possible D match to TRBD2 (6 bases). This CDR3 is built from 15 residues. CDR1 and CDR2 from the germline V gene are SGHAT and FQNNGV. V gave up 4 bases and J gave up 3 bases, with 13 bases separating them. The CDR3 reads CASSSLTSRYNEQFF. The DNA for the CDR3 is TGTGCCAGCAGCTCATTGACTAGTCGCTACAATGAGCAGTTCTTC.